The rows below give T cell receptor beta chains drawn from one sample of a study of blood T cell repertoires in COVID-19. Clones were sequenced by immunoSEQ multiplex PCR, and TCRdb holds only the in-frame ones, with some missing. The table lists some 120,000 clones, around 81% of them singletons. The specimen was peripheral blood. The receptors here all came from a man aged 30-40 years with COVID-19, enrolled during active disease. The CDR3 runs from the conserved cysteine through the conserved F or W. The order of the fields is J gene, clone size, V gene, D gene, CDR3 protein, CDR3 DNA. A D gene is named only where the DNA matches it firmly. Only some rows state a clone size, as once, few, many or a class for expanded clones.

>TRBJ2-1|-|TRBV6-2/TRBV6-3|-
CASSLGGNEQFF
TGTGCCAGCAGTCTAGGCGGGAATGAGCAGTTCTTC
>TRBJ1-3|-|TRBV7-9|-
CASSLGLLGGSGNTIYF
TGTGCCAGCAGCCTGGGACTCCTTGGAGGCTCTGGAAACACCATATATTTT
>TRBJ2-2|few|TRBV18|TRBD1
CASSLTGGYNTGELFF
TGTGCCAGCTCACTTACAGGGGGCTACAACACCGGGGAGCTGTTTTTT
>TRBJ2-7|-|TRBV30|-
CAWSQGSLVGEQYF
TGTGCCTGGAGTCAGGGGTCACTTGTGGGGGAGCAGTACTTC
>TRBJ2-7|-|TRBV6-5|-
CASSYSGPGYEQYF
TGTGCCAGCAGTTACTCGGGGCCCGGTTACGAGCAGTACTTC
>TRBJ2-7|-|TRBV2|-
CASRAGSYEQYF
TGTGCCTCTAGGGCAGGGTCCTACGAGCAGTACTTC
>TRBJ2-5|-|TRBV3-1/TRBV3-2|TRBD1
CASSQGVTGGKTQYF
TGTGCCAGCAGCCAAGGTGTGACAGGGGGAAAGACCCAGTACTTC
>TRBJ1-1|-|TRBV25-1|TRBD1
CASSEWGQGSPEAFF
TGTGCCAGCAGTGAATGGGGACAGGGATCCCCCGAAGCTTTCTTT
>TRBJ1-1|-|TRBV27|-
CASSLSGVSKAFF
TGTGCCAGCAGTTTATCAGGGGTCTCTAAAGCTTTCTTT
>TRBJ2-5|-|TRBV5-5|-
CASSFRTENQETQYF
TGTGCCAGCAGCTTCCGGACTGAGAACCAAGAGACCCAGTACTTC
>TRBJ1-4|-|TRBV5-6|TRBD1
CASSRGGTVRNEKLFF
TGTGCCAGCAGTCGTGGGGGGACAGTCAGGAATGAAAAACTGTTTTTT
>TRBJ1-1|-|TRBV19|-
CAFTPRVNTEAFF
TGTGCCTTTACCCCCAGGGTGAACACTGAAGCTTTCTTT
>TRBJ2-7|-|TRBV4-1|TRBD1
CASSQEYWDSSYEQYF
TGCGCCAGCAGCCAAGAATATTGGGACAGCTCCTACGAGCAGTACTTC
>TRBJ2-7|-|TRBV7-9|-
CASSPYSPTSSYEQYF
TGTGCCAGCAGCCCCTATAGCCCGACGAGCTCCTACGAGCAGTACTTC
>TRBJ1-1|-|TRBV4-1|-
CASSQDEPADTEAFF
TGCGCCAGCAGCCAAGATGAACCGGCGGACACTGAAGCTTTCTTT
>TRBJ1-3|-|TRBV3-1/TRBV3-2|-
CASSQERGAGNTIYF
TGTGCCAGCAGCCAAGAAAGGGGTGCCGGAAACACCATATATTTT
>TRBJ2-7|-|TRBV2|-
CASSEAGKATAGYEQYF
TGTGCCAGCTCTGAGGCCGGGAAAGCAACCGCGGGCTACGAGCAGTACTTC
>TRBJ2-1|-|TRBV15|TRBD2
CATLRASGASYNEQFF
TGTGCCACCTTACGGGCTAGCGGGGCGTCCTACAATGAGCAGTTCTTC
>TRBJ2-1|once|TRBV7-2|TRBD2
CASSLGSSGGGEQFF
TGTGCCAGCAGCTTAGGGTCTAGCGGGGGGGGTGAGCAGTTCTTC
>TRBJ2-3|-|TRBV6-1|-
CASSERRGPSTDTQYF
TGTGCCAGCAGTGAAAGGCGGGGCCCGAGCACAGATACGCAGTATTTT
>TRBJ2-3|-|TRBV13|-
CASSLGSGARTDTQYF
TGTGCCAGCAGCTTAGGTTCAGGGGCACGCACAGATACGCAGTATTTT
>TRBJ2-7|once|TRBV19|-
CASSIPSRQGGYEQYF
TGTGCCAGTAGCATCCCGTCGCGGCAGGGGGGATACGAGCAGTACTTC
>TRBJ1-5|once|TRBV7-9|-
CASSLAGPGRYQPQHF
TGTGCCAGCAGCTTAGCGGGTCCGGGTCGTTATCAGCCCCAGCATTTT
>TRBJ1-1|-|TRBV4-1|-
CASSRTGTPNTEAFF
TGCGCCAGCAGCCGGACCGGGACACCTAACACTGAAGCTTTCTTT
>TRBJ2-7|-|TRBV28|TRBD1
CASSLWGDSVSYEQYF
TGTGCCAGCAGTTTATGGGGGGACAGCGTCTCCTACGAGCAGTACTTC
>TRBJ2-5|-|TRBV5-4|TRBD2
CASSSPGLALEYF
TGTGCCAGCAGCTCCCCGGGACTAGCCCTAGAGTACTTC
>TRBJ1-2|-|TRBV4-3|-
CASSPWGGYGYTF
TGCGCCAGCAGCCCCTGGGGGGGCTATGGCTACACCTTC
>TRBJ1-4|-|TRBV7-8|-
CASSLLLGGHLAAEKLFF
TGTGCCAGCAGCTTACTCCTAGGGGGACATCTCGCGGCGGAAAAACTGTTTTTT
>TRBJ1-2|-|TRBV10-3|TRBD1
CAISESTGQKARANYGYTF
TGTGCCATCAGTGAGTCGACAGGGCAGAAGGCTCGCGCGAACTATGGCTACACCTTC
>TRBJ2-3|-|TRBV7-2|-
CASSISDTQYF
TGTGCCAGCAGCATCTCGGATACGCAGTATTTT
>TRBJ1-6|-|TRBV5-1|TRBD1
CASSFDQGANSPLHF
TGCGCCAGCAGCTTCGACCAGGGGGCTAATTCACCCCTCCACTTT
>TRBJ1-2|-|TRBV2|-
CASKQTGELAGYTF
TGTGCCAGCAAACAAACTGGGGAGCTCGCGGGCTACACCTTC
>TRBJ1-4|-|TRBV5-1|TRBD1
CASSNTGERGEKLFF
TGCGCCAGCAGCAACACAGGGGAACGGGGTGAAAAACTGTTTTTT
>TRBJ2-7|many|TRBV11-2|TRBD2
CASSSPGTSGGINSYEQYF
TGTGCCAGCAGCTCCCCCGGGACTAGCGGGGGGATAAACTCCTACGAGCAGTACTTC